These T cell receptor beta chains were read from a single sample in a study of cytomegalovirus exposure and HLA in healthy donors. The method was immunoSEQ multiplex PCR; TCRdb's version includes in-frame clones alone and lacks a portion of them. The table records some 150,000 clones, 70% to 80% of them present only once. The sequenced material came from PBMCs. These receptors were obtained from a man aged 25 to 40 in good health and CMV-seropositive. CDR3s leave out the opening cysteine and the closing phenylalanine or tryptophan.

CDR3aa: ASSTLGGRTDTQY
j_gene: TRBJ2-3
v_gene: TRBV7-3

CDR3aa: ASSLVGAGGTEAF
j_gene: TRBJ1-1
v_gene: TRBV5-1

CDR3aa: ASSSGQGNNEKLF
j_gene: TRBJ1-4
v_gene: TRBV9

CDR3aa: ASSFSYGGRDTQY
j_gene: TRBJ2-3
v_gene: TRBV27

CDR3aa: ASSEGAGSYEQY
j_gene: TRBJ2-7
v_gene: TRBV18

CDR3aa: ASSVRQGFEPQH
j_gene: TRBJ1-5
v_gene: TRBV9

CDR3aa: ASSIDLGWDRGGEKLF
j_gene: TRBJ1-4
v_gene: TRBV19

CDR3aa: ASGLDGTSGQY
j_gene: TRBJ2-3
v_gene: TRBV12-5

CDR3aa: ASRAGLEIWGYT
j_gene: TRBJ1-2
v_gene: TRBV27

CDR3aa: ASSLAVGVKTDTQY
j_gene: TRBJ2-3
v_gene: TRBV5-4

CDR3aa: ASSQGQYGGETQY
j_gene: TRBJ2-5
v_gene: TRBV4-1

CDR3aa: AWSAPGRYGYT
j_gene: TRBJ1-2
v_gene: TRBV30

CDR3aa: ASNSGQNQETQY
j_gene: TRBJ2-5
v_gene: TRBV11-2

CDR3aa: ASSPGGGNQPQH
j_gene: TRBJ1-5
v_gene: TRBV7-3

CDR3aa: SVEDWDREKTQY
j_gene: TRBJ2-5
v_gene: TRBV29-1

CDR3aa: ASSPQAQGGDEQY
j_gene: NA
v_gene: TRBV4-3

CDR3aa: ASSYSLAGEWKF
j_gene: TRBJ2-1
v_gene: TRBV6-5

CDR3aa: ASSGQGVGYT
j_gene: TRBJ1-2
v_gene: TRBV7-9

CDR3aa: ASRGGTSTDTQY
j_gene: TRBJ2-3
v_gene: TRBV2

CDR3aa: AISESASHNEQF
j_gene: TRBJ2-1
v_gene: TRBV10-3

CDR3aa: ASREGFPASYEQY
j_gene: TRBJ2-7
v_gene: TRBV5-1

CDR3aa: ASSGLAAFSYEQY
j_gene: TRBJ2-7
v_gene: TRBV2

CDR3aa: ASSQGGRDEQY
j_gene: TRBJ2-7
v_gene: TRBV7-7

CDR3aa: ASSEGQSTNEKLF
j_gene: TRBJ1-4
v_gene: TRBV10-2

CDR3aa: ASSLTPGEEETQY
j_gene: TRBJ2-5
v_gene: TRBV11-2

CDR3aa: ASSENVKAGAYEQY
j_gene: TRBJ2-7
v_gene: TRBV25-1

CDR3aa: ASRPYRGGDQETQY
j_gene: TRBJ2-5
v_gene: TRBV11-2

CDR3aa: AWSFRGSDQPQH
j_gene: TRBJ1-5
v_gene: TRBV30

CDR3aa: ASSSGTSGGTDTQY
j_gene: TRBJ2-3
v_gene: TRBV11-3

CDR3aa: ASSAPGQGSQY
j_gene: TRBJ2-7
v_gene: TRBV6-5

CDR3aa: ASSPSAGQETQY
j_gene: TRBJ2-5
v_gene: TRBV9

CDR3aa: ASSQAWDRAGDTQY
j_gene: TRBJ2-3
v_gene: TRBV4-2

CDR3aa: ASSFSAGGITEAF
j_gene: TRBJ1-1
v_gene: TRBV28

CDR3aa: ASSPPDRENYGYT
j_gene: TRBJ1-2
v_gene: TRBV28

CDR3aa: AWKLTRTTDTQY
j_gene: TRBJ2-3
v_gene: TRBV30

CDR3aa: ASSLTGTSYYGYT
j_gene: TRBJ1-2
v_gene: TRBV11-2

CDR3aa: ASSGTGGIYNEQF
j_gene: TRBJ2-1
v_gene: TRBV9

CDR3aa: ASSHHVEYEQY
j_gene: NA
v_gene: TRBV27